The clone carrying this TCR beta chain was counted at least ten times. This specimen belongs to a study of T cell repertoires in cytomegalovirus infection. TCRdb analysed the reads with MiXCR anew, one entry per CDR3 protein. The top ten clones hold 9.5% to 15% of a sample with just over 300,000 distinct CDR3 sequences, roughly a sixth of them seen once. Trimming took 3 bases from V and 7 from J, leaving 13 bases between them. The CDR3 runs to 14 residues. The receptor was isolated from a human donor in good health (CMV status not recorded). Some clones in this sample may be carry-over from other donors' samples. The specimen sequenced was PBMCs. The chain joins TRBV12-3 or TRBV12-4 to TRBJ2-1, with a possible D match to TRBD2 (6 bases). CDR3 bases: TGTGCCAGCAGTTTCCCAAACCGGGAGAATGAGCAGTTCTTC. Translation gives CASSFPNRENEQFF.